The subject of this entry is one T cell receptor (beta chain). As yet, its antigen is unknown. J gave up 1 base and V 3 bases, and 4 bases lay outside the gene matches. The CDR3 runs 15 residues. The V gene's germline CDR1 is DFQATT and CDR2 SNEGSKA (reference sequence). This entry comes from a study of regulatory T cells in long-lasting Graves disease. Study-level background: Graves' cases, newly diagnosed, had used antithyroid drugs under 3 months.

To make TCR beta libraries, researchers used iRepertoire HTBI primers and Arm-PCR of CDR3 regions. One entry per CDR3 protein results from TCRdb running MiXCR on the multiplex PCR reads. The repertoire includes more than 450,000 distinct CDR3 sequences, 9.5% to 15% of them detected once, and around 10% sits in the top ten. Overall study findings and caveats: A greater number of public clonotypes (approximately 2,500) was shared by persistent patients than by new patients (around 1,000).

As to time point: newly diagnosed GD, antithyroid drugs for less than 3 months. Generation of the TCR library employed RNA extracted from PBMCs. The data were also submitted as part of a second study, on T cells in Graves' hyperthyroidism and ophthalmopathy. That publication notes: The HTBI set primed first-round TCR CDR3 RT-PCR. Also found in blood were most expanded thyroid clonotypes above 0.001.

The rearrangement links TRBV20-1 to TRBJ1-4; TRBD1 aligns across 8 bases. The TCR was taken from a young woman with Graves disease. The sequenced sample was peripheral blood mononuclear cells (PBMCs), obtained at new diagnosis, from a patient treated with antithyroid drugs. The CDR3 nucleotides read TGCAGTGCTAGGGGACAGGTCTTAACTAATGAAAAACTGTTTTTT. Translated: CSARGQVLTNEKLFF.